The sequence of this T cell receptor (beta chain) was determined in a study of siplizumab effects on memory and regulatory T cells. Study overall: Investigators ran mixed lymphocyte reactions in pairs, testing siplizumab at 1 ug/mL against no drug.

Study-wide findings and caveats: The naive T cell population seemed more diverse than memory cells and seemed a major contributor to the alloresponse. Siplizumab brought about a significant reduction in alloreactive sequences traceable to unstimulated CD4+ memory cells. Few alloreactive clones mapped to unstimulated subsets.

A word on this clone: Its matching antigen is unknown.

TCRdb's copy holds only in-frame clones and misses some; the assay was immunoSEQ multiplex PCR. The repertoire holds approximately 3,000 clones, with around 55% as singletons. The V end was cut by 4 bases, the J end by 3 bases, with 11 bases between. The CDR3 covers 14 residues. The germline CDR1 and CDR2 sequences are MNHEY and SMNVEV (reference sequence). As described, mixed lymphocyte reaction cells underwent coculture at 37°C for a duration of less than 7 days. The sequence came from a human donor in good health; the cells came from an allogeneic mixed lymphocyte reaction. Some clones in this sample may be carry-over from other donors' samples. Material: CFSE-low (dividing) CD8+ T cells sorted from an allogeneic mixed lymphocyte reaction. V is TRBV27 and J is TRBJ2-3; the D gene is possibly TRBD1 (6 bases). The CDR3 DNA reads TGTGCCAGCAGTTACTATACAGGGACAGATACGCAGTATTTT. Its translation is CASSYYTGTDTQYF.